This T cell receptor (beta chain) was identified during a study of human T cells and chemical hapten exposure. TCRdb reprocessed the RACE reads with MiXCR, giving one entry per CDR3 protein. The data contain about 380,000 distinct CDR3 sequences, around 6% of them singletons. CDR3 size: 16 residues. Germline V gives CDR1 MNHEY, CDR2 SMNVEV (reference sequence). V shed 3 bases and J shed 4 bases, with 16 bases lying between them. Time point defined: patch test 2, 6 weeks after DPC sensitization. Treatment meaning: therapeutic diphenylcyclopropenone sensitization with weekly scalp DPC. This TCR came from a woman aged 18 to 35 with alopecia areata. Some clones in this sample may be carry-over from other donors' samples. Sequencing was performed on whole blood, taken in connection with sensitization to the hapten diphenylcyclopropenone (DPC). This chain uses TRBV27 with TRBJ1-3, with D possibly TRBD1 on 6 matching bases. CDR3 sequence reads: CASSFFAGGTGNTIYF. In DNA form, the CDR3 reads TGTGCCAGCAGTTTTTTCGCCGGGGGCACCGGAAACACCATATATTTT.